The 18 T cell receptor beta chains below were found in one sample sequenced in a study of shared clonotypes between healthy human individuals. TCRdb's copy holds only in-frame clones and misses some; the assay was immunoSEQ multiplex PCR. This sample has millions of clones, with 85% to 95% found just once. Source material: naive CD4+ T cells from PBMCs. Subset noted: CD45RA+ positively selected. These receptor sequences come from a man aged 18 to 30 in good health. Some clones in this sample may be carry-over from other donors' samples.

This sequence joins TRBV6-5 and TRBJ1-5; no reliable D call. Germline-derived CDR1 and CDR2 are MNHEY and SVGAGI. The length of the CDR3 is 13 residues. Trimming pared 2 bases from V and 9 bases from J, leaving 11 bases between. The CDR3 reads CASSYTPGWPQHF. CDR3 nucleotides: TGTGCCAGCAGTTACACCCCTGGCTGGCCCCAGCATTTT.

This chain connects TRBV13 to TRBJ1-1; 7 bases align to TRBD1. CDR3 length: 13 residues. CDR1 is PRHDT and CDR2 is FYEKMQ in the germline V gene (reference sequence). V was pared by 2 bases and J by 11 bases, with 8 bases of the junction left unmatched. The chain's CDR3 is CASSLRETGRAFF. The DNA for the CDR3 is TGTGCCAGCAGCTTAAGGGAGACAGGGAGGGCTTTCTTT.

This sequence joins TRBV7-9 and TRBJ1-2, with a weak D call TRBD1 (5 bases). The CDR3 runs 15 residues. Germline lookup yields CDR1 SEHNR and CDR2 FQNEAQ (reference sequence). Trimming took 4 bases from V and 1 from J, leaving 13 bases between them. The CDR3, as DNA: TGTGCCAGCAGCTCCCAGTTGGGGGTTAACTATGGCTACACCTTC. Translation: CASSSQLGVNYGYTF.

In its sample, this clone was seen once. Here the CDR3 DNA reads TGTGCCAGCAGGGGTGGGATCGGTGGCTACACCTTC. Translating gives CASRGGIGGYTF. The V and J genes are TRBV28 and TRBJ1-2; D unclear. The V end lost 6 bases, the J end lost 7 bases, and 12 bases lay between the germline ends. CDR3 length: 12 amino acids. Germline V gene sequence: CDR1 MDHEN, CDR2 SYDVKM.

CDR3 amino acids: CASSHSNEQFF. The CDR3 coding sequence is TGTGCCAGCAGCCACTCCAATGAGCAGTTCTTC. The chain recombines TRBV4-2 with TRBJ2-1, with D hard to call. Germline V lookup: CDR1 LGHNA, CDR2 YNFKEQ. This CDR3 contains 11 residues. The germline V and J ends were trimmed by 3 bases and 6 bases, with 3 bases remaining between them.

On this clone: The same CDR3 also results from other DNA sequences found in this sample. J is TRBJ2-2 and V is TRBV28, with D possibly TRBD1 on 5 matching bases. This CDR3 spans 14 amino acids. V dropped 3 bases and J dropped 4 bases, with 9 bases sitting between them. Germline V gene lookup returns CDR1 MDHEN and CDR2 SYDVKM. The CDR3 sequence is CASSLGQPTGELFF. CDR3 nucleotides: TGTGCCAGCAGTTTGGGGCAGCCCACCGGGGAGCTGTTTTTT.

In DNA form, the CDR3 reads TGTGCCAGCAGCGTAGAGGCTCCTTCGGACAATGAGCAGTTCTTC. Its translation: CASSVEAPSDNEQFF. This chain joins TRBV9 and TRBJ2-1; D unclear. The CDR3 runs to 15 residues. Germline-derived CDR1 and CDR2 are SGDLS and YYNGEE. Trimming left V 0 bases short and J 5 bases short, with 12 bases between.

V and J are TRBV6-5 and TRBJ2-6; D possibly corresponds to TRBD1 (6 bases). Germline-derived CDR1 and CDR2 are MNHEY and SVGAGI. The CDR3 is made up of 16 amino acids. V lost 4 bases, J lost 5 bases, and 15 bases lay in between. CDR3 in amino acids: CASSSGAPGWANVLTF. CDR3 coding DNA: TGTGCCAGCAGTTCAGGGGCCCCCGGCTGGGCCAACGTCCTGACTTTC.

This clone was observed once. The sample carries other DNA sequences with the same CDR3. The rearrangement joins TRBV7-3 to TRBJ2-2, with D possibly TRBD2 on 6 matching bases. V lost 5 bases and J 1 base, leaving 8 bases between the germline ends. CDR1 and CDR2 from the germline V gene are SGHTA and FQGTGA. The CDR3 has 14 amino acids. The CDR3 is CASSPGGNTGELFF. CDR3 in DNA: TGTGCCAGCAGCCCCGGGGGGAACACCGGGGAGCTGTTTTTT.

The V gene is TRBV11-1, the J gene TRBJ2-1; D not resolved. CDR1 is SGHAT, CDR2 FQDESV, per germline (reference sequence). This CDR3 spans 16 amino acids. Trimming removed 5 bases at V and 3 bases at J, with 17 bases between. The CDR3 reads CASSRNLATLYNEQFF. CDR3 in DNA: TGTGCCAGCAGCCGGAACCTCGCGACCCTCTACAATGAGCAGTTCTTC. The variable domain in full, completed from reference TRBV11-1 and TRBJ2-1, reads EAEVAQSPRYKITEKSQAVAFWCDPISGHATLYWYRQILGQGPELLVQFQDESVVDDSQLPKDRFSAERLKGVDSTLKIQPAELGDSAMYLCASSRNLATLYNEQFFGPGTRLTVL.

The chain links TRBV7-9 to TRBJ2-2; D may be TRBD1 or TRBD2 (7 bases each). The CDR3 has 17 residues. Germline V lookup: CDR1 SEHNR, CDR2 FQNEAQ (reference sequence). V lost 2 bases and J lost 0, with 13 bases in between. The CDR3 DNA follows: TGTGCCAGCAGCTTAAGCCAGGGGGGGACGAACACCGGGGAGCTGTTTTTT. This translates into CASSLSQGGTNTGELFF.

This sequence joins TRBV28 and TRBJ2-7; possibly TRBD1 or TRBD2 for D (5 bases each). The CDR3 has 15 amino acids. The germline V gene has CDR1 MDHEN and CDR2 SYDVKM. Trimming removed 7 bases from V and 2 bases from J, with 18 bases in between. CDR3 protein: CASNLLLRGTYEQYF. In DNA, the CDR3 is TGTGCCAGCAACCTACTTTTGAGGGGAACCTACGAGCAGTACTTC.

The chain carries TRBV7-3 and TRBJ2-7, with 11 positions matching TRBD2. Germline CDR1 reads SGHTA; CDR2 reads FQGTGA. The length of the CDR3 is 15 residues. Trimming removed 4 bases from V and 7 bases from J; junction bases left unmatched: 9. The CDR3 nucleotides read TGTGCCAGCAGCTCGAGACTAGCGGGGTCCCGGGAGCAGTACTTC. Encoded protein: CASSSRLAGSREQYF.

This clone was counted only a few times. The chain has TRBV9 and TRBJ2-2; D unclear. The CDR3 runs 16 residues. Looked up from germline, CDR1 is SGDLS and CDR2 is YYNGEE. Trimming took 3 bases from V and 6 from J, leaving 18 bases between them. CDR3 nucleotides: TGTGCCAGCAGCGCTCGAACCTCTCGGTCCCCCGGGGAGCTGTTTTTT. Protein sequence: CASSARTSRSPGELFF.

This chain connects TRBV7-9 to TRBJ2-7, with D unresolved. V gave up 5 bases and J gave up 7 bases, with 12 bases separating them. Germline loops: CDR1 SEHNR, CDR2 FQNEAQ (reference sequence). CDR3 size: 12 residues. For the CDR3, the DNA is TGTGCCAGCAGCCAAAACGACCGGGAGCAGTACTTC. Translated: CASSQNDREQYF.

The V and J genes are TRBV2 and TRBJ1-3; 11 bases are a match to TRBD1. V shed 6 bases and J 8 bases; nucleotides not matched to a gene: 6. There are 14 residues in the CDR3. CDR1 and CDR2 (germline): SNHLY, FYNNEI. CDR3 nucleotide sequence: TGTGCCAGCAGAATAGGACAGGGGGCGGACACCATATATTTT. Encoded protein: CASRIGQGADTIYF.

The genes are TRBV10-3 and TRBJ1-2; possible D gene TRBD1, 5 bases. This CDR3 spans 13 amino acids. Germline V gene sequence: CDR1 ENHRY, CDR2 SYGVKD. Trimming stripped 10 bases from V and 5 bases from J, with 17 bases between. The CDR3 sequence is CATQMGGEYGYTF. The CDR3 DNA follows: TGTGCCACGCAGATGGGGGGGGAATATGGCTACACCTTC.

The genes are TRBV19 and TRBJ1-4; unclear D gene. The germline gives CDR1 LNHDA, CDR2 SQIVND (reference sequence). The CDR3 is 14 residues long. Trimming pared 2 bases from V and 0 bases from J, leaving 4 bases between. This CDR3 is CASSILATNEKLFF. CDR3 DNA: TGTGCCAGTAGTATACTTGCAACTAATGAAAAACTGTTTTTT.